This T cell receptor beta chain was recorded in a study of blood T cell repertoires in COVID-19. Trimming removed 0 bases at V and 2 bases at J, with 9 bases between. The length of the CDR3 is 15 residues. Germline V gene sequence: CDR1 SGHKS, CDR2 YYEKEE (reference sequence). In the original processing: Estimation of nucleated cell counts was performed using reference gene primer amplification. The assay was immunoSEQ multiplex PCR, and TCRdb's table has in-frame clones only and misses some. The V and J calls and clone size come from that table; D and trimming were worked out from the DNA. Here the sample spans tens of thousands of clones, about nine tenths being singletons. This clone appeared a single time.

The TCR was taken from a woman in her forties or fifties with active or convalescent COVID-19. The rearrangement joins TRBV5-5 to TRBJ1-3, with TRBD1 as a possible D gene (5 bases). What was sequenced was peripheral blood. The CDR3 reads CASSLGGGTGNTIYF. Written as DNA, the CDR3 is TGTGCCAGCAGCTTGGGCGGGGGTACTGGAAACACCATATATTTT.